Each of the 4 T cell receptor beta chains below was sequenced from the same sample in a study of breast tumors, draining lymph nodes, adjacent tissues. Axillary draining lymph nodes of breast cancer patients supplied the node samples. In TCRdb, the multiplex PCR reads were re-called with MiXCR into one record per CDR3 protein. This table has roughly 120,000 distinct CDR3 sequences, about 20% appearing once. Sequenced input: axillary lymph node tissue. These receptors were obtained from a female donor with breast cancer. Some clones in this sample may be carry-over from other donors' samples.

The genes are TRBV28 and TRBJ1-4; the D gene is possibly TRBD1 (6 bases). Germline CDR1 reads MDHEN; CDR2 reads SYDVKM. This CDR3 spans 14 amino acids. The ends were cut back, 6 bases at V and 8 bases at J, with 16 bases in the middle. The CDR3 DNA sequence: TGTGCCAGCAGAGAGGGGGGGGCTATCGAAAAACTGTTTTTT. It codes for CASREGGAIEKLFF.

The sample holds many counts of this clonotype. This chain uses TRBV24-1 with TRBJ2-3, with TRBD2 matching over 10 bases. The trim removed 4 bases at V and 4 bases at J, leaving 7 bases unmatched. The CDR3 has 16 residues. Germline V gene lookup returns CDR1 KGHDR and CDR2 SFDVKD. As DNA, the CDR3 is TGTGCCACCAGTGACATAGCGGGGGGAAGTCCAGATACGCAGTATTTT. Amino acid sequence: CATSDIAGGSPDTQYF.

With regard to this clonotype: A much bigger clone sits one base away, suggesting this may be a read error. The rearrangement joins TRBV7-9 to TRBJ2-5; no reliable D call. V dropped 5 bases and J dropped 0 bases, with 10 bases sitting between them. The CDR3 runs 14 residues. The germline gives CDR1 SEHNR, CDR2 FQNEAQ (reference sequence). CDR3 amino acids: CASSLQENQETQYF. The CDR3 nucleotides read TGTGCCAGCAGCCTTCAAGAAAACCAAGAGACCCAGTACTTC.

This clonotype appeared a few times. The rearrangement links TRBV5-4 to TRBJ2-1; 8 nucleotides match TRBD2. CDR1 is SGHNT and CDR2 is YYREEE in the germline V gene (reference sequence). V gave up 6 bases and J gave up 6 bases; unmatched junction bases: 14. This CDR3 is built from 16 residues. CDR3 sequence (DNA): TGTGCCAGCACCCCGGGGGGGCGGGAGTATCGCAATGAGCAGTTCTTC. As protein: CASTPGGREYRNEQFF.